This T cell receptor (beta chain) was obtained from a study of T cell responses to AZD1222 COVID-19 vaccine. For the study at large: Both about-4-week and about-12-week second-dose recipients were combined.

On this clone itself: What it recognizes is unknown.

The CDR3 has 22 amino acids. Germline CDR1 is MDHEN and CDR2 is SYDVKM. Losses at the gene ends were 3 bases for V and 5 bases for J; bases not matched to a gene: 20. Assay used: immunoSEQ multiplex PCR; TCRdb lists only in-frame clones, some missing. The data show 110,000 or so clones, roughly 90% seen once. Findings and limits, study-wide: Nearly half of spike-specific TCRs reportedly target unmutated variant regions. Clonal diversity was possibly underestimated; the donors were predominantly white British and more often female. After the peak T cell response, and only then, were repertoires sampled.

The chain uses TRBV28 and TRBJ2-2; TRBD2 agrees at 14 bases. The sequence was obtained from an adult in good health. Sequences were derived from peripheral blood, sampled on day 0 of AZD1222 vaccination. In nucleotides, the CDR3 is TGTGCCAGCAGTTTGGGGCCAGGGGTAAGGACTAGCGGGAGGCCCCAGACCGGGGAGCTGTTTTTT. Its translation: CASSLGPGVRTSGRPQTGELFF.